The sample holds a few counts of the clone carrying this T cell receptor beta chain. The CDR3 length is 14 residues. Germline V lookup: CDR1 SNHLY, CDR2 FYNNEI. V lost 7 bases, J lost 4 bases, and 16 bases lay in between. This sample is part of a study of blood T cell repertoires in COVID-19. Study as a whole: Sources were T cells, B-cell-depleted T cells, or PBMCs; the material itself was cDNA or gDNA.

Under the authors' procedure: Amplified reference gene primers provided the basis for estimating nucleated cell counts. Here immunoSEQ multiplex PCR was the method, and the copy in TCRdb shows in-frame clones only, minus some. That table supplies the V and J calls and clone size; D and trimming were determined from the DNA. Altogether more than 90,000 clones are present, roughly 86% being singletons, with the ten largest covering approximately 4.7%. The rearrangement joins TRBV2 to TRBJ1-1; unclear D gene. The sample comprised peripheral blood. The TCR originated in a man aged 35 to 55 with acute or convalescent COVID-19. CDR3 nucleotide sequence: TGTGCCAGCATAATGGACGGTCGGGGCACTGAAGCTTTCTTT. Its translation is CASIMDGRGTEAFF. The complete variable domain, with remaining parts taken from reference TRBV2 and TRBJ1-1, reads EPEVTQTPSHQVTQMGQEVILRCVPISNHLYFYWYRQILGQKVEFLVSFYNNEISEKSEIFDDQFSVERPDGSNFTLKIRSTKLEDSAMYFCASIMDGRGTEAFFGQGTRLTVV.